This T cell receptor beta chain was sequenced during a study of T cells after yellow fever vaccination. Study findings and constraints: After the booster, approximately 95% of CD4 and approximately 87% of CD8 primary-response clones were re-detected.

This clonotype was seen at least ten times. Its antigen is not identified. TCRdb re-called the 5' RACE reads with MiXCR, one entry per CDR3 protein. The sample includes hundreds of thousands of distinct CDR3 sequences, about 12% of them seen just once. Germline CDR1 is SGHRS and CDR2 is YFSETQ. This CDR3 has 14 amino acids. The trim removed 4 bases at V and 4 bases at J, leaving 3 bases unmatched. This chain links TRBV5-1 with TRBJ2-2; 8 bases fit TRBD1. This TCR came from a man younger than 30 who received the YFV17D yellow fever vaccine. Sequenced here: CD4+ T cells sorted from PBMCs, sampled 15 days after the yellow fever booster vaccination. This CDR3 is CASSPQGATGELFF. Here the CDR3 DNA reads TGCGCCAGCAGCCCCCAGGGGGCCACCGGGGAGCTGTTTTTT. The variable domain in full, with the rest retrieved from reference TRBV5-1 and TRBJ2-2, is KAGVTQTPRYLIKTRGQQVTLSCSPISGHRSVSWYQQTPGQGLQFLFEYFSETQRNKGNFPGRFSGRQFSNSRSEMNVSTLELGDSALYLCASSPQGATGELFFGEGSRLTVL.